These 8 T cell receptor beta chains originate from one sample sequenced in a study of blood T cells in healthy people across ages. A second roughly 7 to 12 cycle PCR used barcoded and J-beta primers. TCRdb recomputed calls from the 5' RACE reads with MiXCR, one row per CDR3 protein. The sample contains fewer than 2,000,000 distinct CDR3 sequences, roughly two fifths of which appear only once. Sequences were obtained from blood. The receptors were sampled from a human donor in good health.

V usage is TRBV4-2 and J usage is TRBJ2-6, with 11 bases identical to TRBD1. The CDR3 has 14 amino acids. Germline CDR1 LGHNA, CDR2 YNFKEQ. With 1 base clipped from V and 11 bases from J, the junction kept 1 base outside the gene matches. CDR3 nucleotides: TGTGCCAGCAGCCAAGGGGACAGGGGGGACGTCCTGACTTTC. Its translation: CASSQGDRGDVLTF.

J is TRBJ1-1 and V is TRBV20-1, with 7 bases matching TRBD1. Germline trimming cut 5 bases from V and 7 bases from J; bases unmatched to any gene: 7. The CDR3 has 12 residues. CDR1 and CDR2 from the germline V gene are DFQATT and SNEGSKA (reference sequence). CDR3 loop: CSAPRGQLEAFF. For the CDR3, the DNA is TGCAGTGCTCCGCGGGGACAGCTTGAAGCTTTCTTT.

The table lists this clonotype with a few counts. The CDR3, as DNA: TGTGCCAGCAGTTCTATGCGGGGGATCGGGGACGAGCAGTACTTC. This encodes CASSSMRGIGDEQYF. The genes are TRBV12-3 or TRBV12-4 and TRBJ2-7, with 7 positions matching TRBD2. This CDR3 is 15 amino acids long. V was clipped by 4 bases and J by 5 bases; unmatched bases: 11.

This clonotype was detected only a few times. The chain uses TRBV7-8 and TRBJ1-5; TRBD1 might be the D (5 bases). This CDR3 spans 14 amino acids. Per germline, CDR1 SGHVS and CDR2 FQNEAQ. Trimming shortened V by 2 bases and J by 5 bases, and 10 bases separated the two germline ends. In nucleotides, the CDR3 is TGTGCCAGCAGCTTAACAGGCAGCCATCAGCCCCAGCATTTT. Protein sequence: CASSLTGSHQPQHF.

The chain uses TRBV14 and TRBJ1-5; D is undetermined. From germline, CDR1 is SGHDN and CDR2 FVKESK. There are 14 residues in the CDR3. V was clipped by 6 bases and J by 0 bases, with 9 bases between them. The CDR3 coding sequence is TGTGCCAGCAGACTGGAAGATAGCAATCAGCCCCAGCATTTT. It codes for CASRLEDSNQPQHF.

This clonotype was observed many times. This sequence joins TRBV5-6 and TRBJ2-5; D gene uncertain. CDR3 length: 11 residues. V dropped 5 bases and J dropped 3 bases, with 5 bases sitting between them. Germline V CDR1 and CDR2: SGHDT, YYEEEE. The CDR3 region has the DNA TGTGCCAGCAGTCGAAAAGAGACCCAGTACTTC. It translates to CASSRKETQYF. Combining the CDR3 with reference TRBV5-6 and TRBJ2-5 gives the whole variable domain DAGVTQSPTHLIKTRGQQVTLRCSPKSGHDTVSWYQQALGQGPQFIFQYYEEEERQRGNFPDRFSGHQFPNYSSELNVNALLLGDSALYLCASSRKETQYFGPGTRLLVL.

With regard to this clonotype: At one end, the junction sequence differs from germline, possibly due to a read error. V usage is TRBV6-1 and J usage is TRBJ1-2; D is uncertain. CDR1 is MNHNS and CDR2 is SASEGT in the germline V gene. CDR3 length equals 14 residues. CDR3 nucleotide sequence: TGTACCAGCAGTGAAGCGCTACGTAACTATGGCTACACCTTC. Amino acids: CTSSEALRNYGYTF.

In this sample, this clonotype turned up a few times. The rearrangement uses TRBV28 and TRBJ2-7; 9 bases are shared with TRBD1. CDR1 MDHEN and CDR2 SYDVKM come from the germline V gene. The CDR3 runs 16 residues. The V and J ends lost 2 bases and 2 bases, in that order; junction bases with no gene match: 7. In DNA, the CDR3 is TGTGCCAGCAGTTTACCCGGGACAGGGATAACCTACGAGCAGTACTTC. This gives the protein CASSLPGTGITYEQYF.